This TCR beta chain was identified in a study of T-cell memory formation after mild COVID-19 (dated by TCRdb to the early 2020s). Turning to the overall study: TCR sequence clusters from the two donors were largely donor specific. Longitudinal TCRalpha and TCRbeta repertoire sequencing tracked T-cell clones expanding and contracting after mild COVID-19 in a couple of donors. Two young, previously healthy adult volunteers, one female and one male, were included in the cohort. Overall study outcomes, separate from this receptor: Contracting CD4+ clones were located mainly in the CM and EM memory subsets, whereas CD8+ clones were found to be enriched in EMRA. SARS-CoV-2 specificity was not confirmed for the second-wave clones peaking on day 37. Balanced CD4/CD8 phenotypes were observed for clones contracting from day 15 to 85, whereas a bias towards CD4+ was observed for a second wave of clones expanding from day 15 to 37. Some responding clones were detected in pre-infection memory, which suggested that pre-existing cross-reactive memory T cells had joined the SARS-CoV-2 response. The study covered only two mild cases, and larger cohorts including severe cases with pre-infection samples were considered necessary.

Per the germline V gene (reference sequence), SGHKS is the CDR1 and YYEKEE is the CDR2. A distance of 12 bases separates the germline ends of V and J, which lose 3 bases and 5 bases respectively. From the cysteine up to the phenylalanine, the CDR3 has a length of 14 residues. CDR3 DNA only is kept here, 42 bases in frame from base 1. As concerns this clonotype: This receptor's antigen is unknown. No base quality information exists; no much larger clone differs at one position.

For sequencing, an Illumina NovaSeq 6000 was employed. Using 5'RACE with constant-segment primers, TCRalpha and TCRbeta cDNA libraries were constructed, with sample barcodes and unique molecular identifiers added in the process. Trizol reagent was used to extract RNA from every sample. Amplification of the libraries took two PCR steps, and the second step added a second sample barcode plus Illumina TruSeq adapters. Sequencing of libraries was performed on an Illumina NovaSeq with 2 x 150 bp paired-end reads. The authors processed their data as follows. Reads were demultiplexed and collapsed into UMI-guided consensus sequences with migec v1.2.7. Using mixcr v2.1.11, UMI consensuses were aligned to TRA and TRB V and J templates and then assembled into clonotypes. A clonotype was counted as expanded or contracted only if both edgeR and NoisET called the change significant, with noise models trained on biological replicates. For edgeR calls, the thresholds were a false discovery rate-adjusted p below 0.01 and a log2 fold-change of 1. As an exploratory analysis of dynamics, PCA with hierarchical clustering was applied to max-normalized trajectories of the 1000 most abundant clonotypes. Each responding clone was given a CD4 or CD8 phenotype based on the CD4+ and CD8+ repertoires, which had been sequenced separately. The raw public data were reprocessed by TCRdb itself: fastp quality trimming at Q25, MiXCR clonotype calling, in-frame beta chains only. CDR3 protein duplicates are merged, each entry listing the most common genes and DNA. Clone size and V and J calls follow TCRdb, not the original study. The sample has roughly 150,000 distinct CDR3 sequences on record, about an eighth of them singletons. 2.5% to 3.5% of the sample is held by the ten biggest clonotypes.

Ficoll-Paque density gradient centrifugation was the method used to isolate PBMCs. Sequenced input: PBMCs or a T cell subset sorted from them (not recorded which). The receptor chain draws on TRBV5-5 and TRBJ1-5; the D gene is perhaps TRBD1, on 6 matching bases. The sequence derives from a man aged 18 to 30 who had mild COVID-19 (a few samples of this study predate the infection). The sample titles of this study are shuffled in the database, so cell type and time point are left out; the donor was told from shared clones. The nucleotide sequence is given as TGTGCCAGCAGCTCAAAGGGGGTTGATCAGCCCCAGCATTTT. Its translation is CASSSKGVDQPQHF.